These 32 T cell receptor beta chains originate from one sample sequenced in a study of blood T cell repertoires in COVID-19. Some clones are missing from TCRdb's copy, which holds only in-frame ones; the method was immunoSEQ multiplex PCR. The sample has about 380,000 clones, 80% to 90% seen once. The sequencing input was PBMCs or T cells enriched from blood (not recorded which). Receptors originate from a man between 25 and 39 years old who had recovered from COVID-19.

CDR3 residues: CASSATGDAYEQYF. CDR3 coding DNA: TGTGCCAGCAGCGCCACAGGGGATGCCTACGAGCAGTACTTC. This chain connects TRBV6-5 to TRBJ2-7; 7 nucleotides align to TRBD1. With 6 bases clipped from V and 2 bases from J, the junction kept 7 bases outside the gene matches. Germline V CDR1 and CDR2: MNHEY, SVGAGI. The CDR3 spans 14 residues.

This chain joins TRBV27 and TRBJ1-6, with 7 bases identical to TRBD1. CDR3 length equals 16 residues. J lost 7 bases, V lost 6 bases, and 12 bases had no gene match. Germline CDR1 is MNHEY and CDR2 is SMNVEV (reference sequence). The CDR3 loop reads CASSVAPGQRNSPLHF. The CDR3 region has the DNA TGTGCCAGCAGCGTCGCCCCGGGACAGAGAAATTCACCCCTCCACTTT.

This chain joins TRBV5-4 and TRBJ2-2; D gene unclear. The germline gives CDR1 SGHNT, CDR2 YYREEE (reference sequence). V lost 4 bases, J lost 2 bases, and 3 bases lay in between. This CDR3 region has 12 residues. CDR3: CASSVNTGELFF. CDR3 DNA: TGTGCCAGCAGCGTAAACACCGGGGAGCTGTTTTTT.

A few counts support this clone. CDR3 sequence (DNA): TGTGCCAGCAGTTACGTCCAGGGGATAAACCAGCCCCAGCATTTT. This codes for CASSYVQGINQPQHF. J is TRBJ1-5 and V is TRBV6-2 or TRBV6-3; TRBD1 might be the D (6 bases). Germline loops: CDR1 MNHEY, CDR2 SVGEGT. This CDR3 is 15 amino acids long. Trimming took 2 bases from V and 7 from J, leaving 15 bases between them.

As regards this clone: Distinct nucleotide sequences in the sample also encode this CDR3. The genes are TRBV6-5 and TRBJ1-1; 9 bases are a match to TRBD1. The V segment lost 0 bases and the J segment 3 bases; nucleotides outside the gene matches: 2. The CDR3 extends over 15 amino acids. Germline lookup yields CDR1 MNHEY and CDR2 SVGAGI. The CDR3 loop is CASSYSGQGDTEAFF. The CDR3 bases are TGTGCCAGCAGTTACTCGGGACAGGGAGACACTGAAGCTTTCTTT.

The chain links TRBV9 to TRBJ2-7, with TRBD2 identical over 9 bases. The CDR3 covers 19 residues. Germline lookup yields CDR1 SGDLS and CDR2 YYNGEE. The V gene end was trimmed by 0 bases and the J gene end by 0 bases; junction bases not matched to a gene: 13. CDR3 in amino acids: CASSVARASGGLLSYEQYF. CDR3 DNA: TGTGCCAGCAGCGTAGCACGGGCCAGCGGGGGGCTCCTCTCCTACGAGCAGTACTTC.

This chain connects TRBV7-8 to TRBJ2-3, with a weak D call TRBD2 (5 bases). Germline V gene lookup returns CDR1 SGHVS and CDR2 FQNEAQ. Trimming removed 2 bases at V and 6 bases at J, with 12 bases between. The CDR3 runs to 14 residues. This CDR3 is CASSLYPGSDTQYF. The CDR3 DNA follows: TGTGCCAGCAGCTTATACCCGGGATCGGATACGCAGTATTTT. The whole variable domain, remainder taken from reference TRBV7-8 and TRBJ2-3, is GAGVSQSPRYKVAKRGQDVALRCDPISGHVSLFWYQQALGQGPEFLTYFQNEAQLDKSGLPSDRFFAERPEGSVSTLKIQRTQQEDSAVYLCASSLYPGSDTQYFGPGTRLTVL.

The rearrangement joins TRBV27 to TRBJ2-7, with TRBD2 matching over 9 bases. Germline loops: CDR1 MNHEY, CDR2 SMNVEV (reference sequence). Trimming removed 6 bases from V and 6 bases from J; junction bases left unmatched: 9. The CDR3 sequence is 14 residues long. CDR3 DNA sequence: TGTGCCAGCAGAGCGGGGGGCCCAACCGGCGAGCAGTACTTC. Amino acids: CASRAGGPTGEQYF.

The rearrangement joins TRBV19 to TRBJ2-2, with D tentatively TRBD2 (6 bases). The CDR3 loop spans 13 amino acids. Looked up from germline, CDR1 is LNHDA and CDR2 is SQIVND (reference sequence). V shed 4 bases and J shed 8 bases, with 11 bases lying between them. CDR3 protein: CASSRAGLGELFF. The CDR3 bases are TGTGCCAGTAGTAGGGCGGGGCTGGGGGAGCTGTTTTTT. The full variable domain, its missing parts supplied by reference TRBV19 and TRBJ2-2, is DGGITQSPKYLFRKEGQNVTLSCEQNLNHDAMYWYRQDPGQGLRLIYYSQIVNDFQKGDIAEGYSVSREKKESFPLTVTSAQKNPTAFYLCASSRAGLGELFFGEGSRLTVL.

The chain is built from TRBV19 and TRBJ2-6; D not resolved. This CDR3 spans 15 amino acids. The V end was cut by 6 bases, the J end by 0 bases, with 9 bases between. Germline CDR1 and CDR2: LNHDA and SQIVND (reference sequence). DNA of the CDR3: TGTGCCAGTAGCAGCGACCCCTCTGGGGCCAACGTCCTGACTTTC. This gives the protein CASSSDPSGANVLTF. Complete variable domain (other parts from reference TRBV19 and TRBJ2-6): DGGITQSPKYLFRKEGQNVTLSCEQNLNHDAMYWYRQDPGQGLRLIYYSQIVNDFQKGDIAEGYSVSREKKESFPLTVTSAQKNPTAFYLCASSSDPSGANVLTFGAGSRLTVL.

The rearrangement links TRBV7-9 to TRBJ2-7; possibly TRBD1 for D (6 bases). This CDR3 contains 12 residues. With 5 bases removed from V and 6 bases from J, the gap between germline ends came to 11 bases. The germline gives CDR1 SEHNR, CDR2 FQNEAQ (reference sequence). The CDR3 loop is CASSRLDSEQYF. For the CDR3, the DNA is TGTGCCAGCAGCCGCCTGGACAGCGAGCAGTACTTC.

This sequence joins TRBV18 and TRBJ1-2; possibly TRBD1 for D (5 bases). This CDR3 has 15 amino acids. Trimming took off 0 bases at V and 3 bases at J, with 11 bases between the two ends. Per the germline V gene, CDR1 is KGHSH and CDR2 is LQKENI. CDR3 sequence: CASSPPSGQDYGYTF. DNA for the CDR3: TGTGCCAGCTCACCACCGTCCGGACAAGACTATGGCTACACCTTC.

The V and J genes are TRBV5-1 and TRBJ2-7; D is uncertain. The CDR3 has 14 amino acids. CDR1 is SGHRS, CDR2 YFSETQ, per germline. V lost 4 bases and J 7 bases, leaving 18 bases between the germline ends. CDR3 coding DNA: TGCGCCAGCAGCCCCGGTGGGCTCTTGGGTGAGCAGTACTTC. Its translation: CASSPGGLLGEQYF.

In the case of this clone: The junction shows a germline mismatch at one end, possibly a read error. The genes are TRBV12-5 and TRBJ1-3; unclear D gene. The CDR3 loop spans 18 amino acids. The germline V gene has CDR1 LGHNT and CDR2 FRNRAP. DNA of the CDR3: TGTACTAGTGGTTTGGATAGAGCTTGGGCTAACTCTGGAAACACCATATATTTT. Its translation is CTSGLDRAWANSGNTIYF. Complete variable domain (other parts from reference TRBV12-5 and TRBJ1-3): DARVTQTPRHKVTEMGQEVTMRCQPILGHNTVFWYRQTMMQGLELLAYFRNRAPLDDSGMPKDRFSAEMPDATLATLKIQPSEPRDSAVYFCTSGLDRAWANSGNTIYFGEGSWLTVV.

This clone was seen only once. The CDR3 nucleotides read TGTGCCAGTAGTAACGTTTGGGGGGGTCACTCTGGGGCCAACGTCCTGACTTTC. This encodes CASSNVWGGHSGANVLTF. This sequence joins TRBV19 and TRBJ2-6; TRBD2 aligns across 7 bases. The CDR3 spans 18 residues. Germline CDR1 LNHDA, CDR2 SQIVND (reference sequence). The V segment lost 4 bases and the J segment 0 bases; nucleotides outside the gene matches: 9.

In its sample, this clone was seen a few times. The chain is built from TRBV27 and TRBJ2-7; tentatively, D is TRBD1 (7 bases). Trimming took off 2 bases at V and 5 bases at J, with 16 bases between the two ends. Germline-derived CDR1 and CDR2 are MNHEY and SMNVEV (reference sequence). This CDR3 is built from 15 residues. CDR3 DNA: TGTGCCAGCAGTTTAGGGGCAGGGGGGTTGAACGAGCAGTACTTC. This sequence encodes CASSLGAGGLNEQYF.

This chain connects TRBV3-1 (or the pseudogene TRBV3-2) to TRBJ1-2; D perhaps matches TRBD1 (5 bases). From germline, CDR1 is LGHDT and CDR2 YNNKEL (reference sequence). V was trimmed by 3 bases and J by 6 bases, leaving 17 bases between them. This CDR3 is 15 amino acids long. The CDR3: CASSQKGLVKDGYTF. CDR3 nucleotides: TGTGCCAGCAGCCAGAAGGGACTTGTCAAGGATGGCTACACCTTC.

This sequence joins TRBV7-2 and TRBJ1-2; 7 bases are shared with TRBD1. CDR1 and CDR2 (germline): SGHTA, FQGNSA. Losses at the gene ends were 5 bases for V and 4 bases for J; bases not matched to a gene: 4. The CDR3 totals 13 residues. The CDR3 spells CASSQGQRYGYTF. As DNA, the CDR3 is TGTGCCAGCAGCCAGGGACAGCGCTATGGCTACACCTTC. The full variable domain, with the rest looked up from reference TRBV7-2 and TRBJ1-2, is GAGVSQSPSNKVTEKGKDVELRCDPISGHTALYWYRQSLGQGLEFLIYFQGNSAPDKSGLPSDRFSAERTGGSVSTLTIQRTQQEDSAVYLCASSQGQRYGYTFGSGTRLTVV.

The V call is TRBV5-6, the J call TRBJ2-1, with TRBD1 identical over 8 bases. This CDR3 comprises 17 residues. The trim removed 3 bases at V and 8 bases at J, leaving 16 bases unmatched. Germline CDR1 is SGHDT and CDR2 is YYEEEE. The CDR3 DNA reads as TGTGCCAGCAGCTCTCCCGGTTGGACAGGGTTAAGGGATGAGCAGTTCTTC. It encodes CASSSPGWTGLRDEQFF.

The chain recombines TRBV30 with TRBJ2-3, with 10 bases aligning to TRBD2. The CDR3 has 15 residues. J was trimmed by 6 bases and V by 2 bases; bases with no gene match: 8. Germline V gene sequence: CDR1 GTSNPN, CDR2 SVGIG (reference sequence). The CDR3 here is CAWSILAGLGDTQYF. The CDR3 region has the DNA TGTGCCTGGAGTATACTAGCGGGGCTAGGGGATACGCAGTATTTT.

This clone was recorded once. The V gene is TRBV15, the J gene TRBJ2-7, with a weak D call TRBD2 (5 bases). Per germline, CDR1 LNHNV and CDR2 YYDKDF (reference sequence). V lost 0 bases, J lost 0 bases, and 6 bases lay in between. CDR3 length: 14 residues. The CDR3 spells CATSRDRGSYEQYF. In nucleotides, the CDR3 is TGTGCCACCAGCAGAGATCGGGGCTCCTACGAGCAGTACTTC.

V and J are TRBV7-9 and TRBJ1-2, with unresolved D. V was shortened by 0 bases and J by 4 bases, with 9 bases between the two germline ends. The CDR3 spans 14 residues. Germline V gene lookup returns CDR1 SEHNR and CDR2 FQNEAQ (reference sequence). CDR3 residues: CASSLAGEIYGYTF. The CDR3 DNA sequence: TGTGCCAGCAGCTTAGCCGGGGAAATCTATGGCTACACCTTC.

Here the CDR3 reads CASSLEALVDTQYF. Here the CDR3 DNA reads TGTGCCAGCAGCTTAGAGGCCCTAGTAGATACGCAGTATTTT. V is TRBV7-9 and J is TRBJ2-3; no clear D. The CDR3 contains 14 residues. The V gene lost 1 base and the J gene lost 5 bases, with 10 bases spanning the gap. Germline V gene lookup returns CDR1 SEHNR and CDR2 FQNEAQ (reference sequence). The whole variable domain, remainder taken from reference TRBV7-9 and TRBJ2-3, is DTGVSQNPRHKITKRGQNVTFRCDPISEHNRLYWYRQTLGQGPEFLTYFQNEAQLEKSRLLSDRFSAERPKGSFSTLEIQRTEQGDSAMYLCASSLEALVDTQYFGPGTRLTVL.

The rearrangement links TRBV7-3 to TRBJ2-6; D is uncertain. The CDR3 length is 15 residues. V was shortened by 1 base and J by 7 bases, with 11 bases between the two germline ends. The germline gives CDR1 SGHTA, CDR2 FQGTGA. The CDR3 DNA reads as TGTGCCAGCAGCTTAAGTGGCACAGCCGCCAACGTCCTGACTTTC. Translating gives CASSLSGTAANVLTF.

This clone was seen a few times. The genes are TRBV11-2 and TRBJ1-1; 9 bases are a match to TRBD1. V trimming: 3 bases; J trimming: 5 bases; junction bases outside the gene matches: 7. The CDR3 runs to 15 residues. Germline CDR1 SGHAT, CDR2 FQNNGV. CDR3 in amino acids: CASSFDDRGYTEAFF. CDR3 nucleotide sequence: TGTGCCAGCAGCTTTGATGACAGGGGGTATACTGAAGCTTTCTTT.

The table lists this clone with a count of one. The V call is TRBV7-3, the J call TRBJ2-3; 8 positions agree with TRBD1. Germline CDR1 is SGHTA and CDR2 is FQGTGA. The V gene end was trimmed by 3 bases and the J gene end by 1 base; junction bases not matched to a gene: 3. The CDR3 has 15 amino acids. CDR3 sequence (DNA): TGTGCCAGCAGCTTCCAGGGGGCAGGCACAGATACGCAGTATTTT. As protein: CASSFQGAGTDTQYF.

The chain joins TRBV11-2 to TRBJ2-7; TRBD2 is a possible D gene (6 bases). Trimming removed 5 bases from V and 1 base from J, with 18 bases in between. Germline CDR1 and CDR2: SGHAT and FQNNGV. CDR3 size: 16 residues. The CDR3 nucleotides read TGTGCCAGCAGCCTTAGCGGCGTGGTCACTTCCTACGAGCAGTACTTC. Its protein is CASSLSGVVTSYEQYF. Full variable domain (missing parts from reference TRBV11-2 and TRBJ2-7): EAGVAQSPRYKIIEKRQSVAFWCNPISGHATLYWYQQILGQGPKLLIQFQNNGVVDDSQLPKDRFSAERLKGVDSTLKIQPAKLEDSAVYLCASSLSGVVTSYEQYFGPGTRLTVT.

The CDR3 sequence is CASSTGTGINEQFF. The CDR3 nucleotides are TGTGCCAGCAGCACCGGGACAGGGATCAATGAGCAGTTCTTC. J is TRBJ2-1 and V is TRBV5-4, with 9 bases matching TRBD1. The germline gives CDR1 SGHNT, CDR2 YYREEE (reference sequence). CDR3 size: 14 residues. After removal of 4 bases from V and 6 bases from J, the junction contained 5 bases not matched to a gene.

The chain couples TRBV12-3 or TRBV12-4 to TRBJ1-2; D ambiguous. CDR3 length: 13 amino acids. V lost 5 bases and J 4 bases, leaving 11 bases between the germline ends. The CDR3 loop is CASSQAEVYGYTF. The CDR3 nucleotides read TGTGCCAGCAGTCAAGCGGAGGTCTATGGCTACACCTTC.

The genes are TRBV30 and TRBJ1-1; no definite D call. V was shortened by 4 bases and J by 3 bases, with 18 bases between the two germline ends. CDR3 length: 15 amino acids. Looked up from germline, CDR1 is GTSNPN and CDR2 is SVGIG (reference sequence). DNA of the CDR3: TGTGCCTGGAAGTTAACAGTTTTTCTCCACACTGAAGCTTTCTTT. Protein sequence: CAWKLTVFLHTEAFF.

V gene TRBV15 combines with J gene TRBJ2-3, with 11 bases matching TRBD2. Trimming cost V 1 base and J 3 bases; bases outside gene matches: 6. Germline V gene lookup returns CDR1 LNHNV and CDR2 YYDKDF (reference sequence). The CDR3 contains 17 residues. The DNA for the CDR3 is TGTGCCACCAGCAGAGTTATAGCGGGGGGGCCGACAGATACGCAGTATTTT. Translation gives CATSRVIAGGPTDTQYF.

This rearrangement joins TRBV6-5 to TRBJ2-1; TRBD2 matches 15 bases. Germline CDR1 reads MNHEY; CDR2 reads SVGAGI. This CDR3 is 15 amino acids long. Trimming removed 5 bases from V and 9 bases from J; junction bases left unmatched: 5. The CDR3 sequence is CASSRTSGGASEQFF. Here the CDR3 DNA reads TGTGCCAGCAGTCGGACTAGCGGGGGGGCCAGTGAGCAGTTCTTC.